Following are 5 T cell receptor beta chains from one sample sequenced in a study of blood T cells in healthy people across ages. Through a sample-barcoded 5' primer and a J-beta primer mix, a second PCR was run for roughly 6 to 12 cycles. TCRdb passed the 5' RACE reads through MiXCR, listing each CDR3 protein once. The sample includes under 1,000,000 distinct CDR3 sequences, around 36% of them seen just once. The sequencing input was blood. The source is a man aged 18 to 35 in good health.

The chain uses TRBV5-1 and TRBJ1-2, with D perhaps matching TRBD1 (6 bases). This CDR3 region has 14 residues. Germline loops: CDR1 SGHRS, CDR2 YFSETQ. V was pared by 0 bases and J by 4 bases, with 10 bases between. CDR3 residues: CASSLEGQSYGYTF. CDR3 nucleotides: TGCGCCAGCAGCTTGGAAGGACAGTCCTATGGCTACACCTTC. The variable domain in full, completed from reference TRBV5-1 and TRBJ1-2, reads KAGVTQTPRYLIKTRGQQVTLSCSPISGHRSVSWYQQTPGQGLQFLFEYFSETQRNKGNFPGRFSGRQFSNSRSEMNVSTLELGDSALYLCASSLEGQSYGYTFGSGTRLTVV.

The V call is TRBV5-5, the J call TRBJ2-7; no clear D. The J call may be mistaken, given a closer DNA end match to TRBJ2-5. There are 13 residues in the CDR3. The germline gives CDR1 SGHKS, CDR2 YYEKEE (reference sequence). CDR3 amino acids: CASSLDLMETQYF. DNA for the CDR3: TGTGCCAGCAGCTTGGACCTTATGGAGACCCAGTACTTC.

On this clonotype: A read error may be the cause here, since a much bigger clone is one base away. The V gene is TRBV27, the J gene TRBJ2-3, with 11 nucleotides matching TRBD1. This CDR3 comprises 14 residues. V lost 6 bases, J lost 14 bases, and 13 bases stayed unmatched. Germline V CDR1 and CDR2: MNHEY, SMNVEV (reference sequence). CDR3 DNA: TGTGCCAGCAGAACCGGGACAGGGGGGAAAAAACTGTATTTT. As protein: CASRTGTGGKKLYF.

The chain combines TRBV24-1 with TRBJ2-2; 8 bases agree with TRBD2. V shed 5 bases and J 5 bases; nucleotides not matched to a gene: 6. The CDR3 length is 15 residues. Germline CDR1 KGHDR, CDR2 SFDVKD. The CDR3: CATSAQRGNTGELFF. DNA of the CDR3: TGTGCCACCAGTGCCCAGCGGGGGAATACCGGGGAGCTGTTTTTT.

The rearrangement joins TRBV4-1 to TRBJ2-1; 7 bases align to TRBD2. V lost 3 bases to trimming and J lost 13 bases; unmatched junction nucleotides: 18. Per germline, CDR1 MGHRA and CDR2 YSYEKL. The CDR3 runs to 16 residues. The CDR3: CASSHETSPSWETQFF. The CDR3 DNA reads as TGCGCCAGCAGCCATGAGACTAGCCCCTCGTGGGAGACCCAGTTCTTC.